This T cell receptor beta chain was recorded in a study of T cells in Graves' hyperthyroidism and ophthalmopathy. TCR beta CDR3 region amplification was performed from RNA transcripts. A set of HTBI primers served as the primers for a first-round RT-PCR of the TCR CDR3. Using its own MiXCR run on the multiplex PCR reads, TCRdb lists one record per CDR3 protein. Among roughly 350,000 distinct CDR3 sequences listed, about 14% were seen once. The source material was blood. The source is a woman in her twenties or thirties with Graves' ophthalmopathy.

The CDR3 nucleotides are TGTGCCAGCACCATAGAGGGGGGAAACACTGAAGCTTTCTTT. Translating gives CASTIEGGNTEAFF. The J gene is TRBJ1-1, the V gene TRBV28; a possible D gene is TRBD1 (6 bases). Germline assignment: CDR1 MDHEN and CDR2 SYDVKM. With 7 bases removed from V and 2 bases from J, the gap between germline ends came to 14 bases. This CDR3 contains 14 residues.